Below, 23 T cell receptor beta chains from the same sample are listed, as sequenced in a study of T-cell reconstitution after alpha-beta-depleted transplantation in children. Unique molecular identifiers featured in how the TCRbeta library was prepared. From the PCR reads, TCRdb called clonotypes with MiXCR, one entry per CDR3 protein. The sample consists of approximately 130,000 distinct CDR3 sequences, about 9.5% of them appearing once. Sequenced here: PBMCs, mostly from graft donor cells, sampled 180 days after TCRalphabeta/CD19-depleted stem cell transplant. These receptors originate from a girl under two years old who had a stem cell transplant for combined immunodeficiency, so the T cells may come from the graft donor.

This clonotype was seen a handful of times. This chain uses TRBV19 with TRBJ2-2; D gene uncertain. Trimming pared 3 bases from V and 5 bases from J, leaving 16 bases between. The CDR3 loop spans 16 amino acids. Germline V gives CDR1 LNHDA, CDR2 SQIVND (reference sequence). The CDR3 spells CASSIKGWSWTGELFF. The CDR3 region has the DNA TGTGCCAGTAGTATTAAGGGATGGAGTTGGACCGGGGAGCTGTTTTTT.

There are a few counts of this clonotype. The J gene is TRBJ1-6, the V gene TRBV20-1; D remains unclear. Germline CDR1 is DFQATT and CDR2 is SNEGSKA (reference sequence). Trimming took 3 bases from V and 5 from J, leaving 11 bases between them. The CDR3 has 14 residues. In nucleotides, the CDR3 is TGCAGTGCTAGGCCCCCTGGGAATAATTCACCCCTCCACTTT. It encodes CSARPPGNNSPLHF.

This clonotype was seen more than once but under ten times. The chain combines TRBV28 with TRBJ2-3; D unresolved. CDR3 length: 14 amino acids. The V end lost 6 bases, the J end lost 6 bases, and 16 bases lay between the germline ends. Germline lookup yields CDR1 MDHEN and CDR2 SYDVKM. In DNA form, the CDR3 reads TGTGCCAGCAGCTCCGTTGGGATGGGGGATACGCAGTATTTT. This gives the protein CASSSVGMGDTQYF.

This clonotype was counted only a few times. The V and J genes are TRBV29-1 and TRBJ1-2, with D unresolved. Trimming left V 0 bases short and J 3 bases short, with 20 bases between. The germline V gene has CDR1 SQVTM and CDR2 ANQGSEA. The CDR3 is 17 amino acids. CDR3 loop: CSVEDLGPRNFDYGYTF. The CDR3, as DNA: TGCAGCGTTGAAGATCTGGGCCCCCGTAATTTTGACTATGGCTACACCTTC.

This clonotype was counted only a few times. The V and J genes are TRBV29-1 and TRBJ2-7; 16 nucleotides line up with TRBD2. With V trimmed by 6 bases and J by 2 bases, 13 bases remained unmatched. Germline values: CDR1 SQVTM, CDR2 ANQGSEA. The CDR3 is made up of 18 amino acids. This CDR3 is CSVVPGLAGGSPPYEQYF. The CDR3 DNA reads as TGCAGCGTAGTACCGGGACTAGCGGGAGGGTCCCCCCCCTACGAGCAGTACTTC.

This clonotype was seen only a few times. CDR3 protein: CASSTLQGPYEQYF. CDR3 bases: TGTGCCAGCAGTACCTTACAGGGCCCCTACGAGCAGTACTTC. The J gene is TRBJ2-7, the V gene TRBV6-1; D might be TRBD1 (6 bases). Trimming removed 5 bases at V and 2 bases at J, with 13 bases between. Germline CDR1 reads MNHNS; CDR2 reads SASEGT. The length of the CDR3 is 14 residues.

The CDR3 DNA follows: TGCAGCGTTACGACAGGAGGGGATCAGCCCCAGCATTTT. Encoded protein: CSVTTGGDQPQHF. This sequence joins TRBV29-1 and TRBJ1-5, with TRBD1 as a possible D gene (6 bases). Germline assignment: CDR1 SQVTM and CDR2 ANQGSEA. V was shortened by 5 bases and J by 5 bases, with 13 bases between the two germline ends. The CDR3 extends over 13 amino acids.

There are many counts of this clonotype. The chain combines TRBV27 with TRBJ2-6, with unresolved D. The length of the CDR3 is 15 residues. Trimming stripped 8 bases from V and 4 bases from J, with 15 bases between. Germline V lookup: CDR1 MNHEY, CDR2 SMNVEV (reference sequence). CDR3: CASCRAGDGANVLTF. CDR3 bases: TGTGCCAGCTGTCGGGCAGGAGACGGGGCCAACGTCCTGACTTTC.

For this clonotype: The junction does not match germline at one end; this may be a read error. The chain combines TRBV20-1 with TRBJ1-2, with 9 bases fitting TRBD1. CDR3 size: 17 residues. The germline V gene has CDR1 DFQATT and CDR2 SNEGSKA (reference sequence). The CDR3 bases are TGCTGTGCTAGAGATGCCAGGGGGACAGGGCTAAACTATGGCTACACCTTC. Protein sequence: CCARDARGTGLNYGYTF.

This clonotype has only a few counts. The chain links TRBV7-2 to TRBJ2-3; D is uncertain. Germline assignment: CDR1 SGHTA and CDR2 FQGNSA. V lost 1 base and J lost 1, with 15 bases in between. The length of the CDR3 is 17 residues. The CDR3 coding sequence is TGTGCCAGCAGCTTAGTCGATTGGGCAGGCGGCACAGATACGCAGTATTTT. Its protein product is CASSLVDWAGGTDTQYF.

The chain recombines TRBV13 with TRBJ1-3, with 8 bases fitting TRBD1. The trim removed 4 bases at V and 2 bases at J, leaving 13 bases unmatched. The length of the CDR3 is 18 residues. CDR1 and CDR2 from the germline V gene are PRHDT and FYEKMQ (reference sequence). The chain's CDR3 is CASSSQPRQGFAGNTIYF. The CDR3 DNA sequence: TGTGCCAGCAGCTCACAACCCCGACAGGGGTTCGCTGGAAACACCATATATTTT.

The chain has TRBV12-3 or TRBV12-4 and TRBJ1-5; a possible D gene is TRBD1 (6 bases). Trimming took 3 bases from V and 9 from J, leaving 24 bases between them. There are 17 residues in the CDR3. This chain's CDR3 is CASSFDGGGRGVRPQHF. DNA for the CDR3: TGTGCCAGCAGTTTCGATGGAGGGGGACGGGGGGTTCGGCCCCAGCATTTT.

CDR3 nucleotides: TGTGCCTGGAGCCCGGGACGGCGAGGGGACGAGCAGTACTTC. Protein product: CAWSPGRRGDEQYF. V is TRBV30 and J is TRBJ2-7; D tentatively reads TRBD1 or TRBD2 (5 bases each). V was trimmed by 3 bases and J by 5 bases, leaving 17 bases between them. Germline V gives CDR1 GTSNPN, CDR2 SVGIG (reference sequence). The CDR3 is made up of 14 amino acids.

The rearrangement joins TRBV5-6 to TRBJ2-4, with D perhaps matching TRBD2 (6 bases). V lost 5 bases to trimming and J lost 7 bases, with 19 bases between them. This CDR3 has 15 amino acids. CDR1 is SGHDT, CDR2 YYEEEE, per germline. The CDR3 here is CASRNHGGPRNIQYF. The CDR3 DNA sequence: TGTGCCAGCAGGAACCACGGGGGACCTCGGAACATTCAGTACTTC.

A few counts support this clonotype. Here the CDR3 reads CASSPILAGGFDTQYF. DNA of the CDR3: TGTGCCAGCAGCCCCATCCTAGCGGGGGGGTTTGATACGCAGTATTTT. J is TRBJ2-3 and V is TRBV7-2, with 12 bases lining up with TRBD2. Losses at the gene ends were 5 bases for V and 6 bases for J; bases not matched to a gene: 9. Germline values: CDR1 SGHTA, CDR2 FQGNSA. There are 16 residues in the CDR3.

The rearrangement uses TRBV15 and TRBJ2-2; no clear D. V was pared by 3 bases and J by 5 bases, with 10 bases between. The germline V gene encodes CDR1 LNHNV and CDR2 YYDKDF (reference sequence). This CDR3 region has 14 residues. CDR3 sequence (DNA): TGTGCCACCAGCAGCTTGGCGACGACCGGGGAGCTGTTTTTT. Encoded protein: CATSSLATTGELFF.

There are a few counts of this clonotype. The chain recombines TRBV20-1 with TRBJ2-2; weak D call: TRBD2 (6 bases). Germline assignment: CDR1 DFQATT and CDR2 SNEGSKA (reference sequence). The CDR3 runs 17 residues. V was clipped by 0 bases and J by 2 bases, with 16 bases between them. The CDR3 is CSARDRMSDYNTGELFF. The CDR3 bases are TGCAGTGCTAGAGATCGTATGTCGGACTATAACACCGGGGAGCTGTTTTTT.

The V gene is TRBV12-3 or TRBV12-4, the J gene TRBJ2-3, with 9 nucleotides matching TRBD2. V lost 3 bases to trimming and J lost 2 bases; unmatched junction nucleotides: 6. CDR3 length: 16 residues. The CDR3 DNA is TGTGCCAGCAGTTTGCGGGCGGGAGGGATCACAGATACGCAGTATTTT. Amino acids: CASSLRAGGITDTQYF.

This clonotype was found a few times. The chain uses TRBV5-6 and TRBJ2-3; no reliable D call. This CDR3 region has 14 residues. Germline lookup yields CDR1 SGHDT and CDR2 YYEEEE. V was pared by 0 bases and J by 5 bases, with 10 bases between. CDR3 nucleotides: TGTGCCAGCAGCTTGGACTACCAAGGAGATACGCAGTATTTT. Its protein product is CASSLDYQGDTQYF.

This clonotype turned up a few times. The chain has TRBV10-3 and TRBJ2-1; D might be TRBD2 (6 bases). Per the germline V gene, CDR1 is ENHRY and CDR2 is SYGVKD. The CDR3 loop spans 16 amino acids. Trimming removed 0 bases from V and 3 bases from J, with 12 bases in between. The CDR3 DNA reads as TGTGCCATCAGTGAGTCCCGAGGGACTTTCTACAATGAGCAGTTCTTC. It is translated as CAISESRGTFYNEQFF.

There are a few counts of this clonotype. The gene calls are TRBV6-5 and TRBJ2-7, with D maybe TRBD1 (6 bases). V was clipped by 5 bases and J by 2 bases, with 13 bases between them. The CDR3 runs to 14 residues. Germline V gene sequence: CDR1 MNHEY, CDR2 SVGAGI. CDR3 amino acids: CASSTRTEAYEQYF. The CDR3 bases are TGTGCCAGCAGTACTAGGACAGAAGCCTACGAGCAGTACTTC.

The chain carries TRBV2 and TRBJ2-6; weak D call: TRBD2 (6 bases). The CDR3 is made up of 18 amino acids. From germline, CDR1 is SNHLY and CDR2 FYNNEI. Trimming shortened V by 5 bases and J by 4 bases, and 21 bases separated the two germline ends. The CDR3 coding sequence is TGTGCCAGCAGTTTAGGGCCGGAGGGCAATAGCGGGGCCAACGTCCTGACTTTC. The encoded protein is CASSLGPEGNSGANVLTF.

This clonotype was seen ten or more times. V gene TRBV12-3 or TRBV12-4 combines with J gene TRBJ2-7; TRBD2 is a possible D gene (5 bases). CDR3 length: 12 amino acids. V was cut by 4 bases and J by 2 bases, with 6 bases left in between. In DNA, the CDR3 is TGTGCCAGCAGTTCCGGGACCTACGAGCAGTACTTC. It is translated as CASSSGTYEQYF.